This record looks at one T cell receptor (beta chain) sequence and its context. This sample was taken from a study of T cells expressing NK-cell markers. There are 14 residues in the CDR3. Germline V gene lookup returns CDR1 MNHNS and CDR2 SASEGT. From the 5' RACE reads, TCRdb lists one entry per CDR3 protein and no DNA. The sample includes approximately 380,000 distinct CDR3 sequences. The chain has TRBV6-1 and TRBJ1-2; no DNA is available, so the TRBD1 call from TCRdb remains unchecked. This receptor was taken from a man aged 18-75 years in good health. Sequenced: blood T cells: a sorted CD56 or NKG2C T cell subset, CD4+ or CD8+ T cells, or bulk PBMC T cells (not recorded which). The CDR3 sequence is CASSYRGGGDGYTF.